This is a list of T cell receptor beta chains from one sample in a study of T-cell reconstitution after alpha-beta-depleted transplantation in children. From the PCR reads, TCRdb called clonotypes with MiXCR, one entry per CDR3 protein. The table records 500,000 to 650,000 distinct CDR3 sequences, over 10% of them present only once. The sample consisted of PBMCs, mostly from graft donor cells, taken 360 days after TCRalphabeta/CD19-depleted stem cell transplant. These receptors were taken from a male patient younger than 18 who had a stem cell transplant for acute myeloid leukemia, so the T cells may come from the graft donor. Each CDR3 is given with its conserved first and last residue. A D gene is named only where the DNA matches it firmly. A row's size may be missing; if present it is once, few, many or a size class.

j_call,clone_size,d_call,v_call,cdr3_nt,cdr3_aa
TRBJ2-1,-,-,TRBV20-1,TGCAGTGCTAGACTAAGACTGGTTTCCTACAATGAGCAGTTCTTC,CSARLRLVSYNEQFF
TRBJ2-1,-,-,TRBV7-9,TGTGCCAGCAGCTTCTATCCAGCCGGTGAGCAGTTCTTC,CASSFYPAGEQFF
TRBJ2-7,-,TRBD2,TRBV27,TGTGCCAGCAGTCCCCACCGAGCGGGGTACTCCGAGCAGTACTTC,CASSPHRAGYSEQYF
TRBJ1-2,-,-,TRBV5-1,TGCGCCAGCAGCTTGGACGGGTCTGGACCTGGCTATGGCTACACCTTC,CASSLDGSGPGYGYTF
TRBJ2-5,few,TRBD1,TRBV12-3/TRBV12-4,TGTGCCAGCCTCCCGGCCTGGGACAGCCAAGAGACCCAGTACTTC,CASLPAWDSQETQYF
TRBJ2-1,-,-,TRBV7-2,TGTGCCAGCAGCTTAGTGACTAGGAATGAGCAGTTCTTC,CASSLVTRNEQFF
TRBJ2-5,once,TRBD1,TRBV20-1,TGCAGTGCTAGTAGGGGGCGCGGCATTGAGACCCAGTACTTC,CSASRGRGIETQYF
TRBJ2-1,few,TRBD2,TRBV20-1,TGCAGTGCTCACGGACTAGCGGGAGTAGAGTACAATGAGCAGTTCTTC,CSAHGLAGVEYNEQFF
TRBJ2-1,many,TRBD2,TRBV7-2,TGTGCCAGCAGCTTAGTACTAGCGGGATCCCACAATGAGCAGTTCTTC,CASSLVLAGSHNEQFF
TRBJ2-7,many,-,TRBV28,TGTGCCAGCAGTCAGAGGGGAGTGAACGAGCAGTACTTC,CASSQRGVNEQYF
TRBJ2-1,few,TRBD1,TRBV19,TGTGCCAGTAGTGCCAGGGGGAGCTCCTACAATGAGCAGTTCTTC,CASSARGSSYNEQFF
TRBJ2-1,-,TRBD2,TRBV11-2,TGTGCCAGCAGCTGGCCCGGGACTAGAAACAATGAGCAGTTCTTC,CASSWPGTRNNEQFF
TRBJ2-4,few,-,TRBV5-1,TGCGCCAGCAGCTTGCCCCGAGGAAGTTCGAACATTCAGTACTTC,CASSLPRGSSNIQYF
TRBJ2-7,few,-,TRBV6-5,TGTGCCAGCAGTTACACAGTGTATTCCTCCTACGAGCAGTACTTC,CASSYTVYSSYEQYF
TRBJ2-7,-,-,TRBV7-9,TGTGCCAGCAGCTCCTCTAGCGACTCCTACGAGCAGTACTTC,CASSSSSDSYEQYF
TRBJ2-2,-,-,TRBV3-1,TGTGCCAGCAGCCAGAGGGCCGGGACCGGGGAGCTGTTTTTT,CASSQRAGTGELFF
TRBJ1-6,-,TRBD1,TRBV4-2,TGTGCCAGCAGCCTCGAAGGGGGCTTGAGCTCACCCCTCCACTTT,CASSLEGGLSSPLHF
TRBJ2-1,-,-,TRBV6-2/TRBV6-3,TGTGCCAGCAGTTACTGGGGAACATACAATGAGCAGTTCTTC,CASSYWGTYNEQFF
TRBJ2-5,few,-,TRBV7-9,TGTGCCAGCAGCTTACGCCGCGCTGAAGAGACCCAGTACTTC,CASSLRRAEETQYF
TRBJ2-3,few,-,TRBV7-9,TGTGCCAGCAGCCTACCCGCGTCCTGGGTCACAGATACGCAGTATTTT,CASSLPASWVTDTQYF
TRBJ2-7,few,TRBD2,TRBV7-2,TGTGCCAGCAGCTCAGGACGGGGGAGGGCCTACGAGCAGTACTTC,CASSSGRGRAYEQYF
TRBJ2-2,many,-,TRBV12-3/TRBV12-4,TGTGCCAGCAGTTTATTACTGGCCGGGGAGCTGTTTTTT,CASSLLLAGELFF
TRBJ2-1,-,TRBD2,TRBV6-2/TRBV6-3,TGTGCCAGCACCTTAAGACTAGCGGGTTACAATGAGCAGTTCTTC,CASTLRLAGYNEQFF
TRBJ2-3,-,TRBD2,TRBV27,TGTGCCAGCAGTTTAGGGACTAGCGGATTTTCTAGCAAAGATACGCAGTATTTT,CASSLGTSGFSSKDTQYF
TRBJ2-5,few,TRBD2,TRBV28,TGTGCCAGCAATGCTAGCGGGAGAGGGGAGACCCAGTACTTC,CASNASGRGETQYF
TRBJ2-7,-,-,TRBV5-1,TGCGCCAGCAGCTTGGAGCGGCATAGCTCCTACGAGCAGTACTTC,CASSLERHSSYEQYF
TRBJ2-3,-,-,TRBV7-9,TGTGCCAGCAGGCCGCCGTTGACAGATACGCAGTATTTT,CASRPPLTDTQYF
TRBJ2-5,many,-,TRBV24-1,TGTGCCACCAGTGAGGGACGGGGTTGGCACCAAGAGACCCAGTACTTC,CATSEGRGWHQETQYF
TRBJ1-2,-,TRBD1,TRBV29-1,TGCAGCGTTGAAGCGCTTACTCAGACAGGGAAGGAGGGTCACTATGGCTACACCTTC,CSVEALTQTGKEGHYGYTF
TRBJ2-5,few,TRBD1,TRBV28,TGTGCCAGCAGTTTTCGGGACAGGGCCATACTCCAAGAGACCCAGTACTTC,CASSFRDRAILQETQYF
TRBJ2-1,-,TRBD2,TRBV7-3,TGTGCCAGCAGAGCGCGGGGGACTAGCGGGAGTGGTGAGCAGTTCTTC,CASRARGTSGSGEQFF
TRBJ2-3,-,TRBD2,TRBV2,TGTGCCTGCTGTTCGGGACTAGCGGGAGGCGTGGCGATCACAGATACGCAGTATTTT,CACCSGLAGGVAITDTQYF
TRBJ2-3,few,TRBD2,TRBV6-2/TRBV6-3,TGTGCCAGCAGTTACTCGACCGGAATCGGGAGGAAGGATACGCAGTATTTT,CASSYSTGIGRKDTQYF
TRBJ2-1,many,-,TRBV11-2,TGTGCCAGCAGCCCATCGGACGGGAACGCCTACAATGAGCAGTTCTTC,CASSPSDGNAYNEQFF
TRBJ2-1,-,TRBD2,TRBV29-1,TGCAGCGGGGGGACTAGCGGATACAATGAGCAGTTCTTC,CSGGTSGYNEQFF
TRBJ2-6,few,-,TRBV4-3,TGCGCCAGCAGCCAAGTACCGGCAGGGGAAACGGCTGGGGCCAACGTCCTGACTTTC,CASSQVPAGETAGANVLTF
TRBJ2-1,-,-,TRBV7-9,TGTGCCAGCAGCTTATTCGACAGGAACAATGAGCAGTTCTTC,CASSLFDRNNEQFF
TRBJ1-2,many,-,TRBV6-1,TGTGCCAGCAGTGAAGCTACAGTCAGTATCTATGGCTACACCTTC,CASSEATVSIYGYTF
TRBJ1-5,once,-,TRBV20-1,TGCAGTGCTAGGGGGACACCTAATCAGCCCCAGCATTTT,CSARGTPNQPQHF
TRBJ2-4,-,-,TRBV12-3/TRBV12-4,TGTGCCAGCAGTAACAGCGGTTTAGCCAAAAACATTCAGTACTTC,CASSNSGLAKNIQYF
TRBJ2-3,few,-,TRBV4-3,TGCGCCAGCAGCCTCCTGAATCGAGATACGCAGTATTTT,CASSLLNRDTQYF
TRBJ2-4,few,TRBD1,TRBV28,TGTGCCAGCAGTTTCGCCGTCCCGGGACAGGGGGCAAGGGAAAACATTCAGTACTTC,CASSFAVPGQGARENIQYF
TRBJ2-1,many,TRBD2,TRBV29-1,TGCAGCGCCGGGGTAGCGGGACCGGGGAATGAGCAGTTCTTC,CSAGVAGPGNEQFF
TRBJ2-7,many,-,TRBV5-1,TGCGCCAGCAGCCCGGATGGTCAGGGCTCCTACGAGCAGTACTTC,CASSPDGQGSYEQYF
TRBJ2-1,many,-,TRBV5-1,TGCGCCAGCAGCTCCCTGGACCCGAGCTCCTACAATGAGCAGTTCTTC,CASSSLDPSSYNEQFF
TRBJ2-5,-,-,TRBV20-1,TGCAGTGCTAGAGTGCTCACCGAACAAGAGACCCAGTACTTC,CSARVLTEQETQYF
TRBJ2-7,few,TRBD2,TRBV11-2,TGTGCCAGCGCTCGGGGGGAGAGCTACGAGCAGTACTTC,CASARGESYEQYF
TRBJ1-5,few,TRBD1,TRBV7-7,TGTGCTAGCAGCCACAGGGGGAAGAGCAATCAGCCCCAGCATTTT,CASSHRGKSNQPQHF
TRBJ2-1,many,-,TRBV5-8,TGTGCCAGCAGCTATTACAGAGAGGTTAACAATGAGCAGTTCTTC,CASSYYREVNNEQFF
TRBJ2-6,few,-,TRBV10-3,TGTGCCATCAGTGAGTCGGCAAAGCTCTCTGGGGCCAACGTCCTGACTTTC,CAISESAKLSGANVLTF
TRBJ2-1,many,-,TRBV12-3/TRBV12-4,TGTGCCAGCGCCCCGAACCGGCTCAATGAGCAGTTCTTC,CASAPNRLNEQFF
TRBJ2-1,few,-,TRBV7-7,TGTGCTAGCAGCCCGGAGACGCCCCCCTACAATGAGCAGTTCTTC,CASSPETPPYNEQFF
TRBJ2-3,few,TRBD2,TRBV12-3/TRBV12-4,TGTGCCAGCAGTTTACGGGCTGGCGGGAGGTTCACAGATACGCAGTATTTT,CASSLRAGGRFTDTQYF
TRBJ2-1,few,TRBD2,TRBV20-1,TGCAGTGCTAGAGGGACTAGCGGGCCCTACAATGAGCAGTTCTTC,CSARGTSGPYNEQFF
TRBJ2-2,-,-,TRBV7-2,TGTGCCAGCAGCAAGACCAGAAGGGGTCCGCGGGGGGAGCTGTTTTTT,CASSKTRRGPRGELFF
TRBJ2-1,few,TRBD2,TRBV2,TGTGCCAGCAGTGAAGCGCTTCAGAGAAGCGGGAGGTTTAACTACAATGAGCAGTTCTTC,CASSEALQRSGRFNYNEQFF
TRBJ2-7,few,-,TRBV12-3/TRBV12-4,TGTGCCAGCAGTCACGCCGTTGGGACCTACTACGAGCAGTACTTC,CASSHAVGTYYEQYF
TRBJ2-3,few,-,TRBV20-1,TGCAGTGCTAGGCTCACCGTGGCGGATACGCAGTATTTT,CSARLTVADTQYF
TRBJ2-3,-,TRBD2,TRBV10-3,TGTGCCATCAGTGGTAGACTAGCGGACACAGATACGCAGTATTTT,CAISGRLADTDTQYF